This record looks at one T cell receptor (beta chain) sequence and its context. The sample comes from a study of human T cells and chemical hapten exposure. Whole-study context: The sensitizer, 2% DPC, was used on approximately 2 cm by approximately 2 cm of upper inner arm skin.

This CDR3 comprises 11 residues. The germline V gene has CDR1 WSHSY and CDR2 SAAADI. Trimming cost V 3 bases and J 14 bases, with 8 bases left between them. MiXCR, applied by TCRdb to the RACE reads, yields one record per CDR3 protein. The sample carries about 35,000 distinct CDR3 sequences, 12% recorded once. The time point was: pre-sensitization, week 0. Treatment given: therapeutic diphenylcyclopropenone sensitization with weekly scalp DPC. Total RNA came from unfractionated whole blood. Investigators collected blood before applying each patch test. The chain is built from TRBV10-2 and TRBJ2-6; D possibly uses TRBD1 or TRBD2 (6 bases each). The sample here was whole blood, taken in connection with sensitization to the hapten diphenylcyclopropenone (DPC). The clonotype originates from a woman in her 40s with alopecia areata. Some clones in this sample may be carry-over from other donors' samples. The CDR3 spells CASSEGGLLTF. CDR3 coding DNA: TGCGCCAGCAGTGAAGGGGGGCTCCTGACTTTC.